The 5 T cell receptor beta chains below all came from one sample that was sequenced in a study of circulating and synovial CD4+ cells in juvenile arthritis. The data were produced by immunoSEQ multiplex PCR, yet TCRdb's version contains in-frame clones alone and is incomplete. This repertoire shows around 32,000 clones, around 95% found once; its top ten account for 0.15% to 0.2%. The sample was CD4+ T cells from blood. These receptor sequences come from a human donor with juvenile idiopathic arthritis.

This sequence joins TRBV5-1 and TRBJ2-1, with 12 bases fitting TRBD1. The CDR3 runs 16 residues. Germline V CDR1 and CDR2: SGHRS, YFSETQ. After removal of 3 bases from V and 7 bases from J, the junction contained 8 bases not matched to a gene. The CDR3 region is CASSSSGTGGGNEQFF. Written as DNA, the CDR3 is TGCGCCAGCAGCTCCTCCGGGACAGGGGGCGGGAATGAGCAGTTCTTC. The whole variable domain, filled in from reference TRBV5-1 and TRBJ2-1, reads KAGVTQTPRYLIKTRGQQVTLSCSPISGHRSVSWYQQTPGQGLQFLFEYFSETQRNKGNFPGRFSGRQFSNSRSEMNVSTLELGDSALYLCASSSSGTGGGNEQFFGPGTRLTVL.

This CDR3 reads CASSLGQFNEQFF. The CDR3 DNA reads TGTGCCAGCAGCCTAGGACAATTTAATGAGCAGTTCTTC. The chain recombines TRBV7-7 with TRBJ2-1; a possible D gene is TRBD1 (5 bases). Germline values: CDR1 SSHAT, CDR2 FNYEAQ (reference sequence). The V end was cut by 5 bases, the J end by 7 bases, with 12 bases between. The CDR3 sequence is 13 residues long.

V usage is TRBV5-8 and J usage is TRBJ1-5; D gene ambiguous. Germline values: CDR1 SGHTS, CDR2 YDEGEE. With 5 bases removed from V and 6 bases from J, the gap between germline ends came to 15 bases. This CDR3 has 14 residues. CDR3 loop: CASRGSLGGQPQHF. CDR3 in DNA: TGTGCCAGCAGAGGAAGCCTCGGCGGTCAGCCCCAGCATTTT.

The V call is TRBV10-2, the J call TRBJ2-1; D ambiguous. CDR1 WSHSY and CDR2 SAAADI come from the germline V gene. The length of the CDR3 is 15 residues. Trimming left V 6 bases short and J 0 bases short, with 12 bases between. The CDR3 here is CASRIEPSSYNEQFF. CDR3 coding DNA: TGCGCCAGCAGGATAGAACCGAGCTCCTACAATGAGCAGTTCTTC.

This clone occurred once. The V and J genes are TRBV9 and TRBJ2-5; D might be TRBD2 (6 bases). This CDR3 region has 18 residues. CDR1 SGDLS and CDR2 YYNGEE come from the germline V gene. The V gene lost 0 bases and the J gene lost 4 bases, with 22 bases spanning the gap. CDR3 nucleotides: TGTGCCAGCAGCGTAGGTGTTAGCGGAACCACCGGGGCAGAGACCCAGTACTTC. This gives the protein CASSVGVSGTTGAETQYF.